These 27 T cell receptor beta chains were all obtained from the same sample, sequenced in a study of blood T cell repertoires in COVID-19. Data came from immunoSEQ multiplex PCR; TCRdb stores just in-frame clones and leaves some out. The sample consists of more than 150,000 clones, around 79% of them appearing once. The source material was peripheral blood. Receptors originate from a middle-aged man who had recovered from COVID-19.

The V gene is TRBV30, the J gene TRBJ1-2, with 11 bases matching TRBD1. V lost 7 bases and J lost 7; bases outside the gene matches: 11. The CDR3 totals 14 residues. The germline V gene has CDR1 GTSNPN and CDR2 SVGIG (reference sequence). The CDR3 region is CASNMDRGPLGYTF. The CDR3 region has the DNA TGTGCCTCAAACATGGACAGGGGGCCGCTTGGCTACACCTTC.

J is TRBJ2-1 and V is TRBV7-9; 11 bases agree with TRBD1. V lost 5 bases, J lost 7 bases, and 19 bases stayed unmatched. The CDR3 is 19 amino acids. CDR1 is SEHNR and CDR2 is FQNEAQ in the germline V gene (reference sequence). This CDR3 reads CASSPRQTLGQGAGNEQFF. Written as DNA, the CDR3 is TGTGCCAGCAGCCCACGTCAAACCTTAGGACAGGGGGCGGGTAATGAGCAGTTCTTC.

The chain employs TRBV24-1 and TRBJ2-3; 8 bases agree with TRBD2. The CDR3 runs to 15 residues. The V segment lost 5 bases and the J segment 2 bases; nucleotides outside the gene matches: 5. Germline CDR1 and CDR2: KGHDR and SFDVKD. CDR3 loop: CATSATSGDTDTQYF. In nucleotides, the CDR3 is TGTGCCACCAGTGCAACTAGCGGAGACACAGATACGCAGTATTTT.

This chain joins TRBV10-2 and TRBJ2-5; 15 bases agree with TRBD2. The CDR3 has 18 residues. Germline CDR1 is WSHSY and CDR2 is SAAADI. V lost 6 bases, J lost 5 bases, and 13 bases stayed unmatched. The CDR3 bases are TGCGCCAGCAGCAAAGGACTAGCGGGAGGGCCGAGGACCGAGACCCAGTACTTC. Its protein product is CASSKGLAGGPRTETQYF.

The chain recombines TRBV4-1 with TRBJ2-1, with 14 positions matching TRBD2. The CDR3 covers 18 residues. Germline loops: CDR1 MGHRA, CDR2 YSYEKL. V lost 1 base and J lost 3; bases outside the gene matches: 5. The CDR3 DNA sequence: TGCGCCAGCAGCCAAGCCGGACTAGCGGGAGGCTACTACAATGAGCAGTTCTTC. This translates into CASSQAGLAGGYYNEQFF.

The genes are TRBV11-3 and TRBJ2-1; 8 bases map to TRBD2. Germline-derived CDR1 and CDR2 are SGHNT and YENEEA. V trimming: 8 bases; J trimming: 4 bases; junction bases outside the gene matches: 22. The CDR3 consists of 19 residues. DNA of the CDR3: TGTGCCAGCTATTACAGGGTAAGGCGAGAACTAGCGGCTTACAATGAGCAGTTCTTC. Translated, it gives CASYYRVRRELAAYNEQFF.

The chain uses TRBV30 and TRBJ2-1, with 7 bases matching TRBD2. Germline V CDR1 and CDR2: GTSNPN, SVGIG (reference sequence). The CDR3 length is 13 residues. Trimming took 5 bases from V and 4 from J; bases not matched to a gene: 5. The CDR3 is CAWSGRLYNEQFF. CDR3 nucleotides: TGTGCCTGGTCCGGGAGGTTATACAATGAGCAGTTCTTC.

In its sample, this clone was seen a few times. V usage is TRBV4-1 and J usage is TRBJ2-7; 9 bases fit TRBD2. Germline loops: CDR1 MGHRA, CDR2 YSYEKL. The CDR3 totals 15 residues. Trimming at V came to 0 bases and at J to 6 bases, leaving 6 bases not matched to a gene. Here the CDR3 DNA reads TGCGCCAGCAGCCAAGATCCGGGACTAGCTTCCGAGCAGTACTTC. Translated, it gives CASSQDPGLASEQYF.

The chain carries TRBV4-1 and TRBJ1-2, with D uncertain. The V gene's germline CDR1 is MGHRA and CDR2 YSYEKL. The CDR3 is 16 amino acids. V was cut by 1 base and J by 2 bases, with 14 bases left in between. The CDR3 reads CASSQGQTGGNYGYTF. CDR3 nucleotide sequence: TGCGCCAGCAGCCAAGGCCAGACCGGCGGGAACTATGGCTACACCTTC.

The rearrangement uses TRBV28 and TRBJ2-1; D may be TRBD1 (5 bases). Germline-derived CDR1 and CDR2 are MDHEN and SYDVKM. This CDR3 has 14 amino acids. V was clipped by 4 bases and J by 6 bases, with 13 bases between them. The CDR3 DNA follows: TGTGCCAGCAGTTCACAGGTTAGGGGCAATGAGCAGTTCTTC. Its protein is CASSSQVRGNEQFF.

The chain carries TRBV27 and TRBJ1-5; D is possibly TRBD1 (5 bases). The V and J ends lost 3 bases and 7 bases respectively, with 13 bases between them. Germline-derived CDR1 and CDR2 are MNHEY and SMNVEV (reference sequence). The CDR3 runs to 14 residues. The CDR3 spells CASSFWGDGQPQHF. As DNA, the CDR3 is TGTGCCAGCAGTTTTTGGGGGGATGGACAGCCCCAGCATTTT.

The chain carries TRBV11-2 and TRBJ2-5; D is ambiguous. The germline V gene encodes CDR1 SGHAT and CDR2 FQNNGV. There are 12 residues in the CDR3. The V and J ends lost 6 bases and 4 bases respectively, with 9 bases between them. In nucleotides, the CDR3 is TGTGCCAGCAGTCCGGTTGGAGAGACCCAGTACTTC. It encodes CASSPVGETQYF.

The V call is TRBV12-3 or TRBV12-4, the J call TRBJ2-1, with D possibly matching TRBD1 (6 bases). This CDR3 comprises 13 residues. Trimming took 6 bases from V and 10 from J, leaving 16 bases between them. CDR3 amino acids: CASSPTAGTEQFF. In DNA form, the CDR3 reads TGTGCCAGCAGCCCCACGGCCGGGACAGAGCAGTTCTTC.

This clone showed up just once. The CDR3 spells CASSPDGGRNYEQYF. The CDR3 DNA is TGTGCCAGCAGCCCCGACGGCGGCCGGAACTACGAGCAGTACTTC. The chain has TRBV7-2 and TRBJ2-7, with no clear D. Germline assignment: CDR1 SGHTA and CDR2 FQGNSA. V lost 5 bases and J lost 3, with 17 bases in between. This CDR3 has 15 residues.

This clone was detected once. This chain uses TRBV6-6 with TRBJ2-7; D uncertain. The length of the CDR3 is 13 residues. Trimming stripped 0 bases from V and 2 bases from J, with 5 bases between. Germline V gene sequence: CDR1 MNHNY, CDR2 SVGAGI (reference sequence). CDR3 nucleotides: TGTGCCAGCAGTTACTCATCCGCCTACGAGCAGTACTTC. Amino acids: CASSYSSAYEQYF.

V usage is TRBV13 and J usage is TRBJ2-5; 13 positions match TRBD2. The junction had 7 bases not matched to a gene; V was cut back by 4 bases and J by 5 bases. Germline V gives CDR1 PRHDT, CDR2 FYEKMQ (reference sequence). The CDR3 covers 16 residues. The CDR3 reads CASSSLGLAGPETQYF. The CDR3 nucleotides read TGTGCCAGCAGCTCCCTGGGACTAGCGGGACCGGAGACCCAGTACTTC. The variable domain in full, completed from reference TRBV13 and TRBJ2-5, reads AAGVIQSPRHLIKEKRETATLKCYPIPRHDTVYWYQQGPGQDPQFLISFYEKMQSDKGSIPDRFSAQQFSDYHSELNMSSLELGDSALYFCASSSLGLAGPETQYFGPGTRLLVL.

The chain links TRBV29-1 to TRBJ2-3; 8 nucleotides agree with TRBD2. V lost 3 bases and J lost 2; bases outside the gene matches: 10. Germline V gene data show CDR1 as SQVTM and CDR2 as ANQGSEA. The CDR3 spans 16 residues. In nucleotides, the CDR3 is TGCAGCGTTGAGGGGGTAGCGGGACTTAACACAGATACGCAGTATTTT. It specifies CSVEGVAGLNTDTQYF.

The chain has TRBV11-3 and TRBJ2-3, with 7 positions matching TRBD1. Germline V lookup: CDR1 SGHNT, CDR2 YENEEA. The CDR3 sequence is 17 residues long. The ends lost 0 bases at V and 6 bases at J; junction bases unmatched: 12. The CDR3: CASSLERRTGRPDTQYF. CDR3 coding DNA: TGTGCCAGCAGCTTAGAACGGCGGACAGGTCGCCCGGATACGCAGTATTTT.

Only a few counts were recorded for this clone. CDR3 residues: CASRRPGTVYNEQFF. The CDR3 DNA follows: TGTGCCAGCAGACGCCCCGGGACTGTCTACAATGAGCAGTTCTTC. The J gene is TRBJ2-1, the V gene TRBV7-2; tentatively, D is TRBD2 (6 bases). The CDR3 runs to 15 residues. CDR1 and CDR2 from the germline V gene are SGHTA and FQGNSA. V lost 6 bases and J lost 3, with 15 bases in between.

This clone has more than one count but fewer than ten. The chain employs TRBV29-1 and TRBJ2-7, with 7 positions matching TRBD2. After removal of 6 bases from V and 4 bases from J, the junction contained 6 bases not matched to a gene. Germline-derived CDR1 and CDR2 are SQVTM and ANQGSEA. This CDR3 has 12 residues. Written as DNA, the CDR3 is TGCAGCGTAAGCTGGCGGGGGTACGAGCAGTACTTC. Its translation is CSVSWRGYEQYF.

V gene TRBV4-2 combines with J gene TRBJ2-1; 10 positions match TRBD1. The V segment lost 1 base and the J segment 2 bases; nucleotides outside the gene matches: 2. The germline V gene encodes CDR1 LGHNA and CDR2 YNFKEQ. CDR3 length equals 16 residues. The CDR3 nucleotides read TGTGCCAGCAGCCAAGGGGACAGGGGAGCCTACAATGAGCAGTTCTTC. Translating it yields CASSQGDRGAYNEQFF.

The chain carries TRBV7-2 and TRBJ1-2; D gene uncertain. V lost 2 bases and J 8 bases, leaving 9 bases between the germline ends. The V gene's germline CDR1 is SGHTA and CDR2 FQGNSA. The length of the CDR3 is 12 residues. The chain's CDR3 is CASSLISGGYTF. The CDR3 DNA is TGTGCCAGCAGCTTAATTTCGGGGGGCTACACCTTC.

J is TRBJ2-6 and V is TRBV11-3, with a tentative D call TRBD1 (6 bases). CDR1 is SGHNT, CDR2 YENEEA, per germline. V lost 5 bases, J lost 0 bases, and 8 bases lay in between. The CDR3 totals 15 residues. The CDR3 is CASSPGDSGANVLTF. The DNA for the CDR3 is TGTGCCAGCAGCCCAGGGGACTCTGGGGCCAACGTCCTGACTTTC.

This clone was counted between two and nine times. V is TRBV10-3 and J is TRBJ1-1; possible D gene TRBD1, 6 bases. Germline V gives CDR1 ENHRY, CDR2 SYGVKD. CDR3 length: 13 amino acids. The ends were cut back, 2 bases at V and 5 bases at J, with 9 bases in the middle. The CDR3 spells CAISEPQGTEAFF. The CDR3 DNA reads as TGTGCCATCAGTGAGCCCCAGGGGACTGAAGCTTTCTTT.

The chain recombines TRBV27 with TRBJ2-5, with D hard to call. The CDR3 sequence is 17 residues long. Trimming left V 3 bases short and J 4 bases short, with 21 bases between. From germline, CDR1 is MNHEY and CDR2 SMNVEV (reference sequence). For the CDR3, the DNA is TGTGCCAGCAGTTTTAGACCAGTTGGGCGTTTCGGAGAGACCCAGTACTTC. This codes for CASSFRPVGRFGETQYF.

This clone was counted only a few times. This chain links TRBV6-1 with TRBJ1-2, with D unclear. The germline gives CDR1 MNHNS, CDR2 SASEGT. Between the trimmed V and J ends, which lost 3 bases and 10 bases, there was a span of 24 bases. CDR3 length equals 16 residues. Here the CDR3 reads CASSDTPDKWEGFYTF. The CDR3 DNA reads TGTGCCAGCAGTGATACCCCGGATAAATGGGAGGGATTCTACACCTTC.

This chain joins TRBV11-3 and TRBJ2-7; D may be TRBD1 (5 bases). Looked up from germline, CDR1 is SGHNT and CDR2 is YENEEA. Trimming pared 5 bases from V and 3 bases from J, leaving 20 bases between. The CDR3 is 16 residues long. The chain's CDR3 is CASSGVNEAGLYEQYF. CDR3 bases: TGTGCCAGCAGCGGGGTCAATGAGGCAGGGCTCTACGAGCAGTACTTC.